This TCR beta chain is drawn from a study of human thymus T cells. Resections were taken during corrective heart surgery, and the thymus tissue came from these. Infants, healthy and Finnish, who were having corrective surgery for congenital heart defects served as donors. In the case of this clone: The antigen is undetermined.

Germline V gene sequence: CDR1 SEHNR, CDR2 FQNEAQ (reference sequence). The CDR3 extends over 16 amino acids. V was pared by 5 bases and J by 7 bases, with 24 bases between. Assay: immunoSEQ multiplex PCR; the TCRdb copy retains only in-frame clones and omits some. This table holds under 95,000 clones, 95% found once. Findings and limits, study-wide: Unrelated individuals were reported by related research to share highly overlapping thymic repertoires. Within thymic and blood repertoires, V and J gene usage appeared to be biased.

The TCR was taken from a girl in the first two years of life with a congenital heart defect but otherwise immunologically healthy. The chain links TRBV7-9 to TRBJ2-7; tentatively, D is TRBD2 (6 bases). The sequenced sample consisted of thymus tissue. CDR3 nucleotide sequence: TGTGCCAGCAGCCCGAACTTACGTAGCGGACACATAGAGCAGTACTTC. Amino acid sequence: CASSPNLRSGHIEQYF.